This T cell receptor beta chain was documented in a study of tumor-infiltrating lymphocytes in glioblastoma multiforme. Overall study results and limits: RNA-based TCR sequencing may distort clone frequencies, since cells carry unequal TCR transcript numbers. Only one glioblastoma patient had TCR and mutation analysis.

This CDR3 comprises 15 residues. Germline loops: CDR1 MNHEY, CDR2 SVGEGT. As to this clonotype: The antigen is unknown. Sequence at one end of the junction differs from germline and may be a read error.

TCR beta libraries were built from RNA through three nested multiplex PCR rounds using modified ARM-PCR. A C-beta primer primed TCRB cDNA from roughly 0.51 ug RNA. No unique molecular identifiers were described for these TCRB libraries. In TCRdb, the multiplex PCR reads were re-called with MiXCR into one record per CDR3 protein. The data contain about 9,600 distinct CDR3 sequences, around 71% of them singletons. Material for sequencing was brain tumor tissue. The gene calls are TRBV6-2 or TRBV6-3 and TRBJ1-1; perhaps TRBD1 as D (5 bases). This TCR came from a male donor with glioblastoma. The CDR3 DNA reads as TGTGCCACCGCGAGACAGCATATAAGGAACATTGAAGCTTTCTTT. It translates to CATARQHIRNIEAFF.